The entry below describes one T cell receptor (beta chain). Enrolment of Seattle patients took place during active infection, and they were followed longitudinally. This specimen belongs to a study of blood T cell repertoires in COVID-19. Study overall: Nucleic acid was either cDNA or gDNA, and it came from T cells, B-cell-depleted T cells, or PBMCs.

Deletions cut 4 bases from V and 7 bases from J, with 13 bases between. This CDR3 has 14 residues. Germline loops: CDR1 SGHDN, CDR2 FVKESK. Data came from immunoSEQ multiplex PCR; TCRdb stores just in-frame clones and leaves some out. There are 150,000 to 200,000 clones in the sample; approximately 85% occur only once, and 6.5% to 7.5% lies in the top ten. V gene TRBV14 combines with J gene TRBJ1-4; D may be TRBD1 (5 bases). Sequencing input: peripheral blood. This TCR came from an elderly man with COVID-19, enrolled during active disease. DNA for the CDR3: TGTGCCAGCAGCCCATGGGGGGTCCCTGAAAAACTGTTTTTT. Amino acid sequence: CASSPWGVPEKLFF.